These 27 T cell receptor beta chains originate from one sample sequenced in a study of blood T cell repertoires in COVID-19. The repertoire was sequenced with immunoSEQ multiplex PCR; TCRdb's copy has only in-frame clones and lacks some. The table has 200,000 or so clones, approximately 81% seen once. What was sequenced was peripheral blood. All receptors derive from a human donor in a cohort sampled during active COVID-19.

The genes are TRBV7-9 and TRBJ1-2; possibly TRBD1 for D (5 bases). From germline, CDR1 is SEHNR and CDR2 FQNEAQ (reference sequence). V shed 3 bases and J shed 5 bases, with 10 bases lying between them. The CDR3 totals 13 residues. The CDR3, as DNA: TGTGCCAGCAGCTTCGGGGGGGAGTATGGCTACACCTTC. Protein sequence: CASSFGGEYGYTF.

This clone was seen once. The genes are TRBV12-3 or TRBV12-4 and TRBJ2-7, with D possibly being TRBD1 (6 bases). V lost 3 bases, J lost 5 bases, and 11 bases lay in between. The CDR3 covers 13 residues. The CDR3 DNA reads TGTGCCAGCAGTTTTGACAGGTTCCACGAGCAGTACTTC. Its protein is CASSFDRFHEQYF.

The V and J genes are TRBV6-6 and TRBJ1-1; D is unresolved. The V gene's germline CDR1 is MNHNY and CDR2 SVGAGI (reference sequence). Trimming stripped 4 bases from V and 0 bases from J, with 6 bases between. The CDR3 contains 13 residues. The CDR3 sequence is CASSLAVNTEAFF. The CDR3 DNA sequence: TGTGCCAGCAGTTTGGCAGTGAACACTGAAGCTTTCTTT.

The V call is TRBV4-2, the J call TRBJ1-5; no definite D call. In germline, CDR1 is LGHNA, CDR2 YNFKEQ. The V and J ends lost 0 bases and 6 bases respectively, with 15 bases between them. The CDR3 has 16 amino acids. The chain's CDR3 is CASSQDPSGNGQPQHF. The CDR3 DNA follows: TGTGCCAGCAGCCAAGACCCGTCGGGAAACGGTCAGCCCCAGCATTTT.

Regarding this clone: The sample holds other DNA sequences that translate to the same CDR3. The chain links TRBV30 to TRBJ1-5; D call uncertain. The CDR3 has 13 amino acids. Looked up from germline, CDR1 is GTSNPN and CDR2 is SVGIG (reference sequence). The V end was cut by 0 bases, the J end by 4 bases, with 7 bases between. This CDR3 reads CAWSVRGNQPQHF. CDR3 coding DNA: TGTGCCTGGAGTGTACGAGGGAATCAGCCCCAGCATTTT.

The chain combines TRBV5-1 with TRBJ2-5, with 9 nucleotides matching TRBD2. CDR1 SGHRS and CDR2 YFSETQ come from the germline V gene. V lost 7 bases and J lost 5; bases outside the gene matches: 9. The CDR3 loop spans 14 amino acids. The chain's CDR3 is CASRLGTSLETQYF. As DNA, the CDR3 is TGCGCCAGCCGCCTGGGGACTAGCTTGGAGACCCAGTACTTC.

This sequence joins TRBV27 and TRBJ2-3; D perhaps matches TRBD1 (5 bases). There are 14 residues in the CDR3. Germline CDR1 MNHEY, CDR2 SMNVEV (reference sequence). Trimming pared 6 bases from V and 6 bases from J, leaving 16 bases between. Here the CDR3 reads CASRQGPSYDTQYF. CDR3 sequence (DNA): TGTGCCAGCAGGCAGGGCCCCTCTTACGATACGCAGTATTTT.

The rearrangement uses TRBV6-5 and TRBJ1-2; a possible D gene is TRBD1 (5 bases). Per the germline V gene, CDR1 is MNHEY and CDR2 is SVGAGI. V was shortened by 6 bases and J by 3 bases, with 11 bases between the two germline ends. CDR3 length: 13 amino acids. The CDR3 loop reads CASSHDSDYGYTF. The CDR3 DNA is TGTGCCAGCAGCCACGACAGCGACTATGGCTACACCTTC.

The rearrangement links TRBV6-2 or TRBV6-3 to TRBJ2-3, with 8 bases matching TRBD2. Germline loops: CDR1 MNHEY, CDR2 SVGEGT. The CDR3 is made up of 14 amino acids. With V trimmed by 4 bases and J by 4 bases, 4 bases remained unmatched. The CDR3 nucleotides are TGTGCCAGCAGTTCGGGACTAGGAGCAGATACGCAGTATTTT. It translates to CASSSGLGADTQYF.

V and J are TRBV2 and TRBJ1-2; D is undetermined. The CDR3 spans 16 residues. Looked up from germline, CDR1 is SNHLY and CDR2 is FYNNEI. Between the trimmed V and J ends, which lost 6 bases and 4 bases, there was a span of 21 bases. CDR3 bases: TGTGCCAGCAGCCTTAACCGGGCCACGGGGAGCTATGGCTACACCTTC. It codes for CASSLNRATGSYGYTF. The variable domain in full, with the rest retrieved from reference TRBV2 and TRBJ1-2, is EPEVTQTPSHQVTQMGQEVILRCVPISNHLYFYWYRQILGQKVEFLVSFYNNEISEKSEIFDDQFSVERPDGSNFTLKIRSTKLEDSAMYFCASSLNRATGSYGYTFGSGTRLTVV.

There are a few counts of this clone. V and J are TRBV10-3 and TRBJ1-4; TRBD1 is a possible D gene (6 bases). There are 13 residues in the CDR3. Germline loops: CDR1 ENHRY, CDR2 SYGVKD. V shed 8 bases and J shed 8 bases, with 15 bases lying between them. The CDR3 protein is CAIRGAGEEKLFF. In DNA form, the CDR3 reads TGTGCCATCCGGGGGGCAGGGGAGGAAAAACTGTTTTTT.

This clone has more than one count but fewer than ten. The chain carries TRBV6-5 and TRBJ2-2, with 9 bases that match TRBD1. The CDR3 contains 14 residues. The junction had 3 bases not matched to a gene; V was cut back by 6 bases and J by 4 bases. Germline V gene lookup returns CDR1 MNHEY and CDR2 SVGAGI. CDR3 in amino acids: CASRWTGVTGELFF. In DNA, the CDR3 is TGTGCCAGCAGGTGGACAGGGGTCACCGGGGAGCTGTTTTTT.

V and J are TRBV30 and TRBJ2-1; D is possibly TRBD1 (6 bases). V lost 1 base to trimming and J lost 8 bases, with 21 bases between them. The CDR3 has 16 amino acids. Germline V gene sequence: CDR1 GTSNPN, CDR2 SVGIG (reference sequence). This CDR3 reads CAWSASNRDRRYEQFF. CDR3 in DNA: TGTGCCTGGAGTGCCTCCAACAGGGACCGGCGCTATGAGCAGTTCTTC.

The sample holds one count of this clone. The CDR3 coding sequence is TGTGCCACCAGTGATCATAGCGGGGGTGGCCTCACCGGGGAGCTGTTTTTT. It yields the protein CATSDHSGGGLTGELFF. This chain links TRBV24-1 with TRBJ2-2; TRBD2 matches 9 bases. The V gene end was trimmed by 3 bases and the J gene end by 4 bases; junction bases not matched to a gene: 8. This CDR3 has 17 residues. The germline V gene encodes CDR1 KGHDR and CDR2 SFDVKD.

The chain carries TRBV2 and TRBJ1-1; tentatively, D is TRBD1 (6 bases). Germline V gives CDR1 SNHLY, CDR2 FYNNEI. The CDR3 is 14 residues long. V lost 5 bases to trimming and J lost 1 base, with 11 bases between them. CDR3 region: CASSLLQGNTEAFF. DNA for the CDR3: TGTGCCAGCAGTCTTCTACAGGGGAACACTGAAGCTTTCTTT.

V usage is TRBV5-1 and J usage is TRBJ2-5, with 10 nucleotides matching TRBD2. The germline CDR1 and CDR2 sequences are SGHRS and YFSETQ. J was trimmed by 5 bases and V by 1 base; bases with no gene match: 8. CDR3 size: 16 residues. The CDR3 region is CASSLWYQRGGETQYF. CDR3 nucleotides: TGCGCCAGCAGCTTGTGGTATCAGCGGGGGGGCGAGACCCAGTACTTC.

The rearrangement links TRBV2 to TRBJ2-4; 10 nucleotides match TRBD2. There are 13 residues in the CDR3. Per the germline V gene, CDR1 is SNHLY and CDR2 is FYNNEI. V dropped 7 bases and J dropped 9; count of bases not matched to a gene: 6. CDR3 bases: TGTGCCAGCACTACTAGCGGGGTATCCATTCAGTACTTC. This codes for CASTTSGVSIQYF.

V gene TRBV19 combines with J gene TRBJ1-1; D not resolved. CDR3 length: 13 amino acids. In germline, CDR1 is LNHDA, CDR2 SQIVND (reference sequence). Trimming took 5 bases from V and 1 from J, leaving 8 bases between them. CDR3 sequence (DNA): TGTGCCAGTAGTTCGGTCCGGAACACTGAAGCTTTCTTT. Protein: CASSSVRNTEAFF.

The DNA of the CDR3 is TGTGCCAGCAGCTCCTACGGCGGACAGGGGAATTCACCCCTCCACTTT. Translating it yields CASSSYGGQGNSPLHF. The rearrangement uses TRBV5-8 and TRBJ1-6, with 9 bases matching TRBD1. CDR1 and CDR2 from the germline V gene are SGHTS and YDEGEE. This CDR3 has 16 residues. The V segment lost 3 bases and the J segment 7 bases; nucleotides outside the gene matches: 8. Filled out from reference TRBV5-8 and TRBJ1-6, the complete variable domain reads EAGVTQSPTHLIKTRGQQATLRCSPISGHTSVYWYQQALGLGLQFLLWYDEGEERNRGNFPPRFSGRQFPNYSSELNVNALELEDSALYLCASSSYGGQGNSPLHFGNGTRLTVT.

This clone was found once. The chain links TRBV18 to TRBJ2-2; a weak D match, TRBD2 (6 bases). CDR3 length: 14 residues. Germline V gene data show CDR1 as KGHSH and CDR2 as LQKENI. Trimming removed 2 bases from V and 8 bases from J, with 12 bases in between. The CDR3 loop is CASSPYELAGELFF. Here the CDR3 DNA reads TGTGCCAGCTCACCATATGAACTAGCTGGGGAGCTGTTTTTT.

The chain has TRBV2 and TRBJ2-3; maybe TRBD1 (5 bases). The germline CDR1 and CDR2 sequences are SNHLY and FYNNEI. The ends were cut back, 2 bases at V and 4 bases at J, with 16 bases in the middle. The CDR3 length is 16 residues. Written as DNA, the CDR3 is TGTGCCAGCAGTGAACAGGGTTATTTACAGGCAGATACGCAGTATTTT. It yields the protein CASSEQGYLQADTQYF.

The chain combines TRBV2 with TRBJ2-7, with a weak D call TRBD1 (6 bases). Looked up from germline, CDR1 is SNHLY and CDR2 is FYNNEI. The CDR3 covers 13 residues. The germline V and J ends were trimmed by 8 bases and 4 bases, with 15 bases remaining between them. CDR3 nucleotides: TGTGCCAGCCTGGGGACATTGAGTTACGAGCAGTACGTC. This codes for CASLGTLSYEQYV.

The chain uses TRBV2 and TRBJ2-1, with D unclear. V was cut by 6 bases and J by 12 bases, with 15 bases left in between. The CDR3 covers 12 residues. Germline V gene lookup returns CDR1 SNHLY and CDR2 FYNNEI. The CDR3 sequence: CASRIRLGGQFF. In DNA form, the CDR3 reads TGTGCCAGCAGAATAAGGCTAGGTGGGCAGTTCTTC.

V usage is TRBV10-3 and J usage is TRBJ2-7, with TRBD1 as a possible D gene (6 bases). The germline gives CDR1 ENHRY, CDR2 SYGVKD. The CDR3 is 13 residues long. V was trimmed by 3 bases and J by 6 bases, leaving 12 bases between them. CDR3 protein: CAISDGTTSEQYV. The CDR3 DNA reads as TGTGCCATCAGTGATGGGACAACGTCCGAGCAGTACGTC.

This chain joins TRBV4-2 and TRBJ2-7, with 9 bases that match TRBD2. Trimming cost V 4 bases and J 5 bases; bases outside gene matches: 9. Germline CDR1 is LGHNA and CDR2 is YNFKEQ. The CDR3 is 15 amino acids. This CDR3 is CASSRGTGTSHEQYF. As DNA, the CDR3 is TGTGCCAGCAGCCGCGGAACCGGGACTAGCCACGAGCAGTACTTC.

This sequence joins TRBV7-9 and TRBJ2-2; no definite D call. V lost 0 bases, J lost 6 bases, and 5 bases lay in between. Germline CDR1 and CDR2: SEHNR and FQNEAQ (reference sequence). This CDR3 has 13 amino acids. CDR3 in amino acids: CASSLARAGELFF. CDR3 DNA: TGTGCCAGCAGCTTAGCTCGGGCCGGGGAGCTGTTTTTT. The full variable domain, its missing parts supplied by reference TRBV7-9 and TRBJ2-2, is DTGVSQNPRHKITKRGQNVTFRCDPISEHNRLYWYRQTLGQGPEFLTYFQNEAQLEKSRLLSDRFSAERPKGSFSTLEIQRTEQGDSAMYLCASSLARAGELFFGEGSRLTVL.

The chain has TRBV4-2 and TRBJ2-2; 8 bases fit TRBD2. V lost 4 bases to trimming and J lost 0 bases; unmatched junction nucleotides: 13. Germline values: CDR1 LGHNA, CDR2 YNFKEQ. The CDR3 has 19 amino acids. The CDR3 DNA reads TGTGCCAGCAGCCGGGGGGCTATAACTAGCGGAACGAACACCGGGGAGCTGTTTTTT. This encodes CASSRGAITSGTNTGELFF.